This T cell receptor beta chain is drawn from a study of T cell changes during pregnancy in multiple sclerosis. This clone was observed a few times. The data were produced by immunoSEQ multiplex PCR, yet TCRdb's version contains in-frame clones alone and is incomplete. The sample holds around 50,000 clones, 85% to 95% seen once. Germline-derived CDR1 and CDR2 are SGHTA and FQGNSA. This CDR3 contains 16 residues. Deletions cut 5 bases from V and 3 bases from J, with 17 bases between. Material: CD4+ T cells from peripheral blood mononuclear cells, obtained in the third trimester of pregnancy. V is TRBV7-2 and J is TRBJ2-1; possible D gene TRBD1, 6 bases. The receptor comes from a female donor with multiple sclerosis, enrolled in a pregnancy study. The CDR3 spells CASSVQGIGYYNEQFF. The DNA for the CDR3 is TGTGCCAGCAGCGTCCAGGGGATAGGCTACTACAATGAGCAGTTCTTC.